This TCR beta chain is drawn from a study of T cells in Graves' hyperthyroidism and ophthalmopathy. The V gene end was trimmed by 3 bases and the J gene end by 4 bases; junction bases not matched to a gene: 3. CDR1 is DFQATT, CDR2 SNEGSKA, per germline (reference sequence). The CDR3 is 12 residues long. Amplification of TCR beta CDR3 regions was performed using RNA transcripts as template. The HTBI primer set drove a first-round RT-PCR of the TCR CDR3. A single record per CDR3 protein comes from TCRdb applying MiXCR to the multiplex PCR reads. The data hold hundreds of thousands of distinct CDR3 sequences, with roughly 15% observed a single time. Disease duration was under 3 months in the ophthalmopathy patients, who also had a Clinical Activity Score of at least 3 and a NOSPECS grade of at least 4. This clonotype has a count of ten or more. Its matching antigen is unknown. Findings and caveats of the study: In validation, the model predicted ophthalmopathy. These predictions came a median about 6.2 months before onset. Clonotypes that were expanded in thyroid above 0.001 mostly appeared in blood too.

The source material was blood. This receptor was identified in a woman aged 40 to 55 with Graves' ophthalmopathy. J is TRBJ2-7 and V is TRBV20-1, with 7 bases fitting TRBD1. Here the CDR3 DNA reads TGCAGTGCTAGTACAGGGGCTTACGAGCAGTACTTC. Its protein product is CSASTGAYEQYF.